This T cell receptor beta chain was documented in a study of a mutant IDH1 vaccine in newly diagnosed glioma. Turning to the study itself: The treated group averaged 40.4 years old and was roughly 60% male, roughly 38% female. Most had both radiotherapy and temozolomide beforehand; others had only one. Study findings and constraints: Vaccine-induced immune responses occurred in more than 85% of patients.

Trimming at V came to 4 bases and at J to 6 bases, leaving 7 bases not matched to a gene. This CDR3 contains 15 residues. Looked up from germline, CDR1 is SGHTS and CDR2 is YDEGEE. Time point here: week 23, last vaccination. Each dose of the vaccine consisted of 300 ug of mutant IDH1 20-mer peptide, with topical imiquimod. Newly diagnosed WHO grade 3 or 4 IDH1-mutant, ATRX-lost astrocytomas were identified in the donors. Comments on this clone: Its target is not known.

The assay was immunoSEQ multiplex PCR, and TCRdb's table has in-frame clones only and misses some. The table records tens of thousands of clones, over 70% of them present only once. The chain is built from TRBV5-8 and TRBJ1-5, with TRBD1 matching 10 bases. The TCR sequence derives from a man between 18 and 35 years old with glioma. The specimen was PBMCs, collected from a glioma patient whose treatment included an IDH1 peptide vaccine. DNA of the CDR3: TGTGCCAGCAGCCGCAGACAGGGGGCAGGTCAGCCCCAGCATTTT. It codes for CASSRRQGAGQPQHF.